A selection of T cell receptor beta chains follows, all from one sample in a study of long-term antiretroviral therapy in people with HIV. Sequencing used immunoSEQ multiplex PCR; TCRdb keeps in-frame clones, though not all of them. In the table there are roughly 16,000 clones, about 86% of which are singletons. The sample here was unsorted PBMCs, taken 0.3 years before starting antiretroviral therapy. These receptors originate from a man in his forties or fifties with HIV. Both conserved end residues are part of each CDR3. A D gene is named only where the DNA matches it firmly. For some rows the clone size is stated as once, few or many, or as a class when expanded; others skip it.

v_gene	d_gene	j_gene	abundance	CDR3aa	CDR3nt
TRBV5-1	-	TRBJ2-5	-	CASSAEGEQYF	TGCGCCAGCAGCGCCGAAGGGGAGCAGTACTTC
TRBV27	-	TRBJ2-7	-	CASSPNPPGPLEQYF	TGTGCCAGCAGCCCCAACCCTCCAGGACCCTTGGAGCAGTACTTC
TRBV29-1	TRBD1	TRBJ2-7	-	CSVGDRGWSYEQYF	TGCAGCGTAGGCGACAGGGGTTGGTCCTACGAGCAGTACTTC
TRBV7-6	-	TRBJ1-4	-	CASSPQGYEKLFF	TGTGCCAGCAGCCCACAGGGTTACGAAAAACTGTTTTTT
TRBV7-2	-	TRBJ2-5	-	CASSAQETQYF	TGTGCCAGCAGTGCACAGGAGACCCAGTACTTC
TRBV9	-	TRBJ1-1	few	CASSVTGYNTEAFF	TGTGCCAGCAGCGTAACAGGGTATAACACTGAAGCTTTCTTT
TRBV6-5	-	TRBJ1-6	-	CASSNRETRSPLHF	TGTGCCAGCAGTAACAGGGAAACTCGGTCACCCCTCCACTTT
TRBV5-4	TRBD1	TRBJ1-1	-	CASSVPGQGSNTEAFF	TGTGCCAGCAGCGTCCCGGGACAGGGAAGCAACACTGAAGCTTTCTTT
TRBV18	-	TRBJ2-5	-	CASSPPVLETQYF	TGTGCCAGCTCACCGCCGGTATTGGAGACCCAGTACTTC
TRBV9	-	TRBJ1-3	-	CASSYTGNTIYF	TGTGCCAGCAGTTATACTGGAAACACCATATATTTT
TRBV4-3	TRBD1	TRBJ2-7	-	CASSPGQGATYEQYF	TGCGCCAGCAGCCCCGGACAGGGGGCCACCTACGAGCAGTACTTC
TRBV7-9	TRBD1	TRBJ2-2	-	CASQDRGIGELFF	TGTGCCAGCCAGGACAGGGGTATCGGGGAGCTGTTTTTT
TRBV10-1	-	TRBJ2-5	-	CASSESGKTQYF	TGCGCCAGCAGTGAGTCGGGGAAGACCCAGTACTTC
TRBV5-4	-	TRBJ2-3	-	CASSFSGYTDTQYF	TGTGCCAGCAGCTTTTCCGGTTACACAGATACGCAGTATTTT
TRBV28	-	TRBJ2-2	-	CASSLLGTSNTGELFF	TGTGCCAGCAGTTTACTCGGGACATCGAACACCGGGGAGCTGTTTTTT
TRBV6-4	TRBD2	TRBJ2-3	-	CASSERAGGTDTQYF	TGTGCCAGCAGTGAAAGAGCGGGGGGCACAGATACGCAGTATTTT
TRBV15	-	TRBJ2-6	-	CATSRPWGLTWQGPPSGANVLTF	TGTGCCACCAGCAGACCCTGGGGTCTCACCTGGCAGGGGCCTCCCTCTGGGGCCAACGTCCTGACTTTC
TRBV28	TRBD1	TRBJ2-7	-	CASSLWGDRGYEQYF	TGTGCCAGCAGTTTGTGGGGGGACAGGGGCTACGAGCAGTACTTC
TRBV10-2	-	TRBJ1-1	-	CASSETVVNTEAFF	TGCGCCAGCAGTGAGACAGTCGTTAACACTGAAGCTTTCTTT
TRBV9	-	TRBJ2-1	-	CASSPRVGQGPNNEQFF	TGTGCCAGCAGCCCCCGGGTAGGGCAGGGGCCCAACAATGAGCAGTTCTTC
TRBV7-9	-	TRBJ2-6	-	CASSRAWTASGANVLTF	TGTGCCAGCAGCCGAGCCTGGACAGCCTCTGGGGCCAACGTCCTGACTTTC
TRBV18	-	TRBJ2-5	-	CASSPSLGEETQYF	TGTGCCAGCTCACCATCGTTAGGAGAAGAGACCCAGTACTTC
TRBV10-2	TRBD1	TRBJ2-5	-	CASRQGRETQYF	TGCGCCAGCAGACAGGGGCGGGAGACCCAGTACTTC
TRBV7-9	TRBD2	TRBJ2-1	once	CASSTFGGISYNEQFF	TGTGCCAGCAGCACCTTCGGGGGGATCTCCTACAATGAGCAGTTCTTC
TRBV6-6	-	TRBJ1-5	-	CATSQGANQPQHF	TGTGCCACCTCTCAAGGGGCCAATCAGCCCCAGCATTTT
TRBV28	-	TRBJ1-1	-	CASRPTNTEAFF	TGTGCCAGCAGGCCCACGAACACTGAAGCTTTCTTT
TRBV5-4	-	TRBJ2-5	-	CASSSGGTQETQYF	TGTGCCAGCAGCTCAGGCGGGACTCAAGAGACCCAGTACTTC
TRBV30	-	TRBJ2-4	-	CAWSHQGNIQYF	TGTGCCTGGAGTCATCAGGGGAACATTCAGTACTTC
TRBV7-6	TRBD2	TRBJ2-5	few	CASSLTSGSGETQYF	TGTGCCAGCAGCTTGACTAGCGGGAGTGGAGAGACCCAGTACTTC
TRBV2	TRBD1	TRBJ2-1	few	CASKKETGDNEQFF	TGTGCCAGCAAGAAGGAGACAGGGGACAATGAGCAGTTCTTC
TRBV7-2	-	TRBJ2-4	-	CASSLVGAGPKNIQYF	TGTGCCAGCAGCCTCGTGGGGGCAGGCCCTAAAAACATTCAGTACTTC
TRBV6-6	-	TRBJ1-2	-	CASSYTGRSNYGYTF	TGTGCCAGCAGTTACACTGGACGGAGTAACTATGGCTACACCTTC
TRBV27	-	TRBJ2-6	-	CASSLLGLSSGANVLTF	TGTGCCAGCAGTTTATTGGGACTGAGCTCTGGGGCCAACGTCCTGACTTTC
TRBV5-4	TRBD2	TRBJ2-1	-	CASSSPGLEGNEQFF	TGTGCCAGCAGCTCCCCGGGACTAGAGGGCAATGAGCAGTTCTTC
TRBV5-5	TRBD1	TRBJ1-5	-	CASSLGRTGSLVTQPQHF	TGTGCCAGCAGCTTGGGTCGGACAGGGAGTTTAGTAACTCAGCCCCAGCATTTT
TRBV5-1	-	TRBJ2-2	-	CASSLGLNMGTGELFF	TGCGCCAGCAGCTTGGGTTTGAATATGGGCACCGGGGAGCTGTTTTTT
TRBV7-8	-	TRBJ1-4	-	CASSFRLSLAQLNEKLFF	TGTGCCAGCAGCTTCCGTCTCTCTCTGGCACAGCTTAATGAAAAACTGTTTTTT
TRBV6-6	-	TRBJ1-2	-	CASSPERRTGYGYTF	TGTGCCAGCAGCCCTGAAAGACGTACAGGGTATGGCTACACCTTC
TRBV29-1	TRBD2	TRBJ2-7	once	CSVAMGGEQYF	TGCAGCGTTGCGATGGGGGGGGAGCAGTACTTC
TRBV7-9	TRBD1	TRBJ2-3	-	CASSSPRAGQGADTQYF	TGTGCCAGCAGCTCACCCAGGGCGGGACAGGGGGCAGATACGCAGTATTTT
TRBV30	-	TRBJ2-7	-	CAWSVGHDEQYF	TGTGCCTGGAGTGTAGGGCATGACGAGCAGTACTTC
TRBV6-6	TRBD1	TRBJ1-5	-	CASSYQGGWQPQHF	TGTGCCAGCAGTTACCAGGGGGGGTGGCAGCCCCAGCATTTT
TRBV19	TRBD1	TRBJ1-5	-	CASRRTTGSGNQPQHF	TGTGCCAGTAGGCGCACGACAGGGTCGGGCAATCAGCCCCAGCATTTT
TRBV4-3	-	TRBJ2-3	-	CASSQGASSDTQYF	TGCGCCAGCAGCCAAGGGGCTAGCTCAGATACGCAGTATTTT
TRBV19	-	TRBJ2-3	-	CASSIQRVTDTQYF	TGTGCCAGTAGTATCCAGCGGGTCACAGATACGCAGTATTTT
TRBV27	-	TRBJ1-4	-	CASSRGEVNEKLFF	TGTGCCAGCAGTCGAGGGGAGGTGAATGAAAAACTGTTTTTT
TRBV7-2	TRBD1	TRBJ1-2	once	CASSLDVVETGTYGYTF	TGTGCCAGCAGCTTAGATGTCGTTGAGACAGGGACCTATGGCTACACCTTC
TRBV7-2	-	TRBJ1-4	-	CASRVGPNEKLFF	TGTGCCAGCAGAGTCGGACCCAATGAAAAACTGTTTTTT
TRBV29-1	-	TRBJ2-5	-	CSVARETQYF	TGCAGCGTTGCTCGGGAGACCCAGTACTTC
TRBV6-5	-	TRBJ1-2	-	CASRRRRDGGYTF	TGTGCCAGCAGAAGGCGACGAGATGGCGGCTACACCTTC
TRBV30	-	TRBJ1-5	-	CAWRHPSGGQPQHF	TGTGCCTGGAGGCACCCGAGCGGGGGACAGCCCCAGCATTTT
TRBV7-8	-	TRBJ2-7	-	CASSLALGQGYEQYF	TGTGCCAGCAGCTTAGCTTTAGGGCAGGGATACGAGCAGTACTTC
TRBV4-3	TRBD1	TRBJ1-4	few	CASSQLGGTGGEKLFF	TGCGCCAGCAGCCAATTGGGCGGGACAGGGGGAGAAAAACTGTTTTTT
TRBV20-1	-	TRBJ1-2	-	CSARKDYGYTF	TGCAGTGCTAGAAAGGACTATGGCTACACCTTC
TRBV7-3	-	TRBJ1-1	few	CASSLGSGGTEAFF	TGTGCCAGCAGCCTCGGGAGCGGGGGAACTGAAGCTTTCTTT
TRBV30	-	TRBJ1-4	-	CAWSVRETGGEKLFF	TGTGCCTGGAGTGTACGGGAGACGGGTGGGGAAAAACTGTTTTTT
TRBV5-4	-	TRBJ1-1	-	CASSFWTRRVTEAFF	TGTGCCAGCAGCTTCTGGACAAGGCGGGTAACTGAAGCTTTCTTT